The source of this T cell receptor beta chain is a study of T cell changes during pregnancy in multiple sclerosis (dated by TCRdb to the late 2010s). With regard to the full study: The study looked at changes in the T cell repertoire across pregnancy in women with multiple sclerosis.

Worth noting for this clone: Its antigen has not been determined. Base-call qualities are not available, and no considerably larger clone is one nucleotide away.

Libraries were built with the immunoSEQ multiplex PCR assay. Held by TCRdb, this immuneACCESS table contains in-frame sequences only and omits some clones. Under half of the omission traces to an unresolved V gene where checked; the cause of the rest is unknown. Across this sample there are 30,000 to 50,000 clones, with just over 90% seen only once. The top ten hold approximately 0.49% of the sample. The CDR3 spans 17 residues, from the cysteine through the phenylalanine. Only the CDR3 DNA stays, 51 bases, in frame from base 1. From a lookup of the germline V gene (reference sequence), CDR1 and CDR2 are LNHDA and SQIVND. V is pared back by 6 bases and J by 0 bases, with 19 bases lying between the germline termini.

The V gene is TRBV19 and the J gene is TRBJ2-3; possibly the D gene is TRBD2, per 6 matching bases. The sequenced sample was CD4+ T cells from peripheral blood mononuclear cells, obtained in the first trimester of pregnancy. The source of this sequence is a female donor in good health, enrolled as a control in a pregnancy study. The CDR3 has the sequence CASSQLGTSLSTDTQYF. The DNA sequence reads TGTGCCAGTAGCCAATTGGGGACTTCCCTTAGCACAGATACGCAGTATTTT. Extended through the reference TRBV19 and TRBJ2-3 proteins, this CDR3 yields the full variable domain: DGGITQSPKYLFRKEGQNVTLSCEQNLNHDAMYWYRQDPGQGLRLIYYSQIVNDFQKGDIAEGYSVSREKKESFPLTVTSAQKNPTAFYLCASSQLGTSLSTDTQYFGPGTRLTVL.